The sequence of this T cell receptor (beta chain) was determined in a study of blood T cells in healthy people across ages. Study-level results: Naive CD4+ cell counts and diversity both ran higher in long-lived than in aged donors.

Together with a sample-barcoded 5' primer, a J-beta primer mix was included in a second PCR lasting about 6 to 11 cycles. TCRdb itself ran the 5' RACE reads through MiXCR, one entry per CDR3 protein. The sample has approximately 1.5 million distinct CDR3 sequences, 34% seen once. The CDR3 runs to 13 residues. V was cut by 1 base and J by 2 bases, with 5 bases left in between. Germline values: CDR1 LNHNV, CDR2 YYDKDF (reference sequence). The table lists this clonotype with many counts. Its antigen is currently unknown. Sequencing used blood. The chain couples TRBV15 to TRBJ2-5; possible D gene TRBD1, 5 bases. This TCR was recovered from a woman aged 25 to 45 in good health. CDR3 DNA sequence: TGTGCCACCAGCAGAGGACAGCAAGAGACCCAGTACTTC. Its translation is CATSRGQQETQYF.